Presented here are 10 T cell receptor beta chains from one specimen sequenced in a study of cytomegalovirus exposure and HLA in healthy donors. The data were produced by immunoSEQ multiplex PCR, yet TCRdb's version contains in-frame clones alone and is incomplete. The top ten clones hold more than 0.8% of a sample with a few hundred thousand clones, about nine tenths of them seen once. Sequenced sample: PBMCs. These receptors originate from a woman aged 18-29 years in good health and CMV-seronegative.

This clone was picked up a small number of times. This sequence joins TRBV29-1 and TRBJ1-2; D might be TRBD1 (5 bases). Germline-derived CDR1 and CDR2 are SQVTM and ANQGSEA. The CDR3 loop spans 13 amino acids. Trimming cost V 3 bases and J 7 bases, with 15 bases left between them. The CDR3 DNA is TGCAGCGTTGACCTTGCGCAGGGCCGTGGCTACACCTTC. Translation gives CSVDLAQGRGYTF.

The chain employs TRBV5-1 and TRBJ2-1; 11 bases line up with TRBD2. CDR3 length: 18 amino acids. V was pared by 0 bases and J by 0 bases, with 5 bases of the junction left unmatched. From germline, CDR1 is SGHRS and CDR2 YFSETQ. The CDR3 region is CASSLVSSGRNSYNEQFF. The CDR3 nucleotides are TGCGCCAGCAGCTTGGTTTCTAGCGGGAGGAACTCCTACAATGAGCAGTTCTTC.

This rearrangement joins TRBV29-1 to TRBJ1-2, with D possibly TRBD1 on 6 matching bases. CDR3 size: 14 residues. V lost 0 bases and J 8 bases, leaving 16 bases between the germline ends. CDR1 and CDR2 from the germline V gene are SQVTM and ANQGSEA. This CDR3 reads CSVEERGIKAGYTF. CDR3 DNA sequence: TGCAGCGTTGAAGAAAGGGGGATCAAAGCGGGCTACACCTTC.

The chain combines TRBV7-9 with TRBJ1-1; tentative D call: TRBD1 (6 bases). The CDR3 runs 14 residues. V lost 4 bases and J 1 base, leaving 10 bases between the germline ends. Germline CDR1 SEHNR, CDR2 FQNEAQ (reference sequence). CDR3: CASSSRDKNTEAFF. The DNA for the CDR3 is TGTGCCAGCAGCTCCCGGGACAAGAACACTGAAGCTTTCTTT.

The CDR3 region has the DNA TGTGCCAGTAGTATACTAGCGGGAGGGCCGAGGACTGAGCAGTTCTTC. Translated: CASSILAGGPRTEQFF. V is TRBV19 and J is TRBJ2-1; 12 bases agree with TRBD2. CDR1 LNHDA and CDR2 SQIVND come from the germline V gene (reference sequence). CDR3 length: 16 residues. Trimming removed 2 bases from V and 9 bases from J; junction bases left unmatched: 8. Using reference TRBV19 and TRBJ2-1 for the parts outside the CDR3, the full variable domain is DGGITQSPKYLFRKEGQNVTLSCEQNLNHDAMYWYRQDPGQGLRLIYYSQIVNDFQKGDIAEGYSVSREKKESFPLTVTSAQKNPTAFYLCASSILAGGPRTEQFFGPGTRLTVL.

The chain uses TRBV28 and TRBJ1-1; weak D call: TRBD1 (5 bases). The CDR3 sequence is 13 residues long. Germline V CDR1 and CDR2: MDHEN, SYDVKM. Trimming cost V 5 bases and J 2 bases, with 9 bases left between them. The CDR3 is CASSDDRNTEAFF. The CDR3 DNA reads TGTGCCAGCAGTGATGACAGAAACACTGAAGCTTTCTTT.

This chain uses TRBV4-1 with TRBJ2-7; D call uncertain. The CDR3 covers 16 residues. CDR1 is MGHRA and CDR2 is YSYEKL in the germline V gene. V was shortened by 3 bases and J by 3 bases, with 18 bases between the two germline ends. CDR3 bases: TGCGCCAGCAGCCAGGTAGACTCCATCGCCCTCTACGAGCAGTACTTC. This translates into CASSQVDSIALYEQYF.

The CDR3 nucleotides read TGTGCCAGCAGTGAATCGCCCTATAAAAGCGGAACTGAATTGAGCACAGATACGCAGTATTTT. It translates to CASSESPYKSGTELSTDTQYF. The V call is TRBV2, the J call TRBJ2-3; perhaps TRBD2 as D (5 bases). The CDR3 contains 21 residues. With 2 bases removed from V and 0 bases from J, the gap between germline ends came to 27 bases. Looked up from germline, CDR1 is SNHLY and CDR2 is FYNNEI. Using reference TRBV2 and TRBJ2-3 for the parts outside the CDR3, the full variable domain is EPEVTQTPSHQVTQMGQEVILRCVPISNHLYFYWYRQILGQKVEFLVSFYNNEISEKSEIFDDQFSVERPDGSNFTLKIRSTKLEDSAMYFCASSESPYKSGTELSTDTQYFGPGTRLTVL.

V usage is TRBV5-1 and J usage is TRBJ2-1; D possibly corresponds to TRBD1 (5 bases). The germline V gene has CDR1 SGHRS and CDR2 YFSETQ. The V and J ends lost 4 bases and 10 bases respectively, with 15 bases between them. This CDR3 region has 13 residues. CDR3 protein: CASSPTRVEEQFF. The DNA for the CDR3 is TGCGCCAGCAGCCCCACCAGGGTGGAGGAGCAGTTCTTC.

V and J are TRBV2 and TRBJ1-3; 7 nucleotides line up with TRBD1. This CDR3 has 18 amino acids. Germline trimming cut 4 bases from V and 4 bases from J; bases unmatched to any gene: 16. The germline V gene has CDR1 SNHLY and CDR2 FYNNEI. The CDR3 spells CASSGKGWQGVSGNTIYF. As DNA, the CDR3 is TGTGCCAGCAGTGGAAAGGGTTGGCAGGGGGTATCAGGAAACACCATATATTTT.